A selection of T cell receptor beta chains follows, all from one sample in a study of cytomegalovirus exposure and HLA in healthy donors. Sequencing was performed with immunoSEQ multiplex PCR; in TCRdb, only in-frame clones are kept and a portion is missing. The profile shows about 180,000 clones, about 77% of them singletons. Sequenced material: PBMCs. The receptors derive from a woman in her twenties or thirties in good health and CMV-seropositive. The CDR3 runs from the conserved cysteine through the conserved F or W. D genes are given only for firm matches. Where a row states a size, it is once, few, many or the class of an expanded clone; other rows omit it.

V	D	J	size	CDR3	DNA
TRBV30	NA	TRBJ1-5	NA	CAWSRSSNQPQHF	TGTGCCTGGAGCAGAAGTAGCAATCAGCCCCAGCATTTT
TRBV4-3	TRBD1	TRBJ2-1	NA	CASSLSPTGTGGGNEQFF	TGCGCCAGCAGCCTGTCCCCTACCGGGACAGGGGGCGGGAATGAGCAGTTCTTC
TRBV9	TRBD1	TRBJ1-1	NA	CASSAVGTGMVTEAFF	TGTGCCAGCAGCGCGGTCGGGACAGGGATGGTTACTGAAGCTTTCTTT
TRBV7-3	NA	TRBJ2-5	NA	CASSSLAQETQYF	TGTGCCAGCAGCTCCCTAGCGCAAGAGACCCAGTACTTC
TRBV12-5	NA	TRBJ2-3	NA	CASGLVRTGRLTDTQYF	TGTGCTAGTGGTTTGGTACGAACAGGGCGCTTAACAGATACGCAGTATTTT
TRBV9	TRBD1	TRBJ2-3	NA	CASSVQGVGTDTQYF	TGTGCCAGCAGCGTACAGGGGGTGGGCACAGATACGCAGTATTTT
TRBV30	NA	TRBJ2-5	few	CAWSVRRGETQYF	TGTGCCTGGAGTGTTCGGAGGGGAGAGACCCAGTACTTC
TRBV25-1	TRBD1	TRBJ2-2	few	CASSDQDRVHTGELFF	TGTGCCAGCAGTGACCAAGACAGGGTCCACACCGGGGAGCTGTTTTTT
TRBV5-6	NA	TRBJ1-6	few	CASSLSGWRNSPLHF	TGTGCCAGCAGCCTCTCAGGGTGGCGTAATTCACCCCTCCACTTT
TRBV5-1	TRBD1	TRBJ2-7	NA	CASTRDREENEQYF	TGCGCCAGCACCCGGGACAGGGAGGAGAACGAGCAGTACTTC
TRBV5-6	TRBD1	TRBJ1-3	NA	CASSPPGTGSPSSGNTIYF	TGTGCCAGCAGTCCCCCCGGGACAGGTAGCCCCAGCTCTGGAAACACCATATATTTT
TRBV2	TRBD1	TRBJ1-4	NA	CASSPLTGTNEKLFF	TGTGCCAGCAGCCCCCTGACAGGGACTAATGAAAAACTGTTTTTT
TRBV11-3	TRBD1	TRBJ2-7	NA	CASSSDRGGYEQYF	TGTGCCAGCAGCAGTGACAGGGGGGGCTACGAGCAGTACTTC
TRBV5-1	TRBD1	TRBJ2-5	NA	CASSLGGGQGQETQYF	TGCGCCAGCAGCTTGGGCGGAGGACAGGGGCAAGAGACCCAGTACTTC
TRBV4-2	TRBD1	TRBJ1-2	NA	CASSEQGARGYTF	TGTGCCAGCAGCGAACAGGGGGCTCGTGGCTACACCTTC
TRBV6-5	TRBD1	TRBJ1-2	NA	CASSLRDSLYGYTF	TGTGCCAGCAGTCTCCGGGACAGCCTCTATGGCTACACCTTC
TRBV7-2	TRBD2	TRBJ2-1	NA	CASSLETSRQFF	TGTGCCAGCAGCTTAGAGACTAGCCGTCAGTTCTTC
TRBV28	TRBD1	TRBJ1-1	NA	CASSRDRGNLWGILNAGSTEAFF	TGTGCCAGCAGCCGGGACAGGGGAAATCTTTGGGGTATCCTAAATGCAGGGAGCACTGAAGCTTTCTTT
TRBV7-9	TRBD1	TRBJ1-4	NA	CASSGTGNEKLFF	TGTGCCAGCAGCGGGACAGGGAACGAAAAACTGTTTTTT
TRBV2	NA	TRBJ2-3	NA	CASCGDSIDTQYF	TGTGCCAGCTGCGGGGACTCAATCGATACGCAGTATTTT
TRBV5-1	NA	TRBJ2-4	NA	CASSLDFQARNSQYF	TGCGCCAGCAGCTTGGATTTTCAGGCCAGAAACAGTCAGTACTTC
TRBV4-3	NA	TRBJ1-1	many	CASSSGPNTEAFF	TGCGCCAGCAGCAGCGGCCCCAACACTGAAGCTTTCTTT